This T cell receptor (beta chain) was sequenced for a study of metastatic and nonmetastatic thyroid tumors. Across the study: For malignant and benign thyroid patients, tumor or nodule tissue and blood were the sources whose repertoires were compared.

Patients had received no treatment of any kind before thyroid surgery. This clone was recorded many times. Its antigen is still unknown. Trimming cost V 6 bases and J 7 bases, with 10 bases left between them. This CDR3 is 13 amino acids long. The germline gives CDR1 SEHNR, CDR2 FQNEAQ (reference sequence). The study, taken as a whole, reports: Malignant thyroid tumors reportedly had TCR beta diversity that was significantly higher than in benign nodules, in blood and tumor.

Under the authors' procedure: The study's classifier, a distant-metastasis tool for papillary thyroid cancer, was built using CDR3 differences across clinicopathological groups. MiXCR was used by TCRdb to re-call the PCR reads. The V and J calls follow TCRdb's processing rather than the paper's. The table includes 30,000 to 40,000 clones, 20% to 25% detected once. This receptor was obtained from a male donor with papillary thyroid cancer or a benign thyroid nodule (not recorded which). Some clones in this sample may be carry-over from other donors' samples. Sequencing input: tumor tissue. The chain recombines TRBV7-9 with TRBJ1-6, with a tentative D call TRBD1 (6 bases). CDR3 sequence: CASRDSSNSPLHF. CDR3 DNA sequence: TGTGCCAGCAGGGACAGCTCCAATTCACCCCTCCACTTT.